Shown below are 28 T cell receptor beta chains from a single sample sequenced in a study of metastatic and nonmetastatic thyroid tumors (dated by TCRdb to the early 2020s). No patient had received any treatment before thyroid surgery. The method behind the library was PCR. TCRdb records Illumina HiSeq 4000 as the sequencer. TCRdb handled the public reads itself, with Q25 trimming in fastp and clone calling in MiXCR, and kept productive beta chains. The sample table shows about 22,000 clones, and 18% are seen once. Of the sample, 2.5% to 3% is held by the ten largest clones. The sequenced sample was adjacent normal tissue. The receptors were sampled from a male donor with papillary thyroid cancer or a benign thyroid nodule (not recorded which). Some clones in this sample may be carry-over from other donors' samples.

This clone was seen ten or more times. The gene calls are TRBV9 and TRBJ2-6, with D hard to call. The CDR3 contains 18 residues. V was pared by 0 bases and J by 0 bases, with 13 bases between. CDR1 and CDR2 from the germline V gene are SGDLS and YYNGEE. The CDR3 DNA follows: TGTGCCAGCAGCGTAGGGGGTCTACCGGGCTCTGGGGCCAACGTCCTGACTTTC. This codes for CASSVGGLPGSGANVLTF.

V and J are TRBV5-1 and TRBJ2-4; D ambiguous. In germline, CDR1 is SGHRS, CDR2 YFSETQ. V was trimmed by 0 bases and J by 15 bases, leaving 4 bases between them. The CDR3 totals 9 residues. As DNA, the CDR3 is TGCGCCAGCAGCTTGGGTAGGTACTTC. Residues: CASSLGRYF.

By proportion, this clone is medium-sized. V gene TRBV10-3 combines with J gene TRBJ1-6; no firm D call. Germline loops: CDR1 ENHRY, CDR2 SYGVKD. This CDR3 region has 14 residues. The V end was cut by 4 bases, the J end by 9 bases, with 13 bases between. Here the CDR3 DNA reads TGTGCCATCAGTGCTAGATCTGGAGGTTCACCCCTCCACTTT. This sequence encodes CAISARSGGSPLHF.

Turning to this clone: An end of the junction differs from the germline gene, which may be a read error. The V and J genes are TRBV15 and TRBJ1-4, with a weak D call TRBD1 (6 bases). This CDR3 region has 16 residues. The germline V gene encodes CDR1 LNHNV and CDR2 YYDKDF (reference sequence). This CDR3 is CATSRDWGARDEKLFF. The DNA of the CDR3 is TGTGCCACCAGCAGAGACTGGGGGGCCAGGGATGAAAAACTATTTTTT.

This clone was recorded at least ten times. The V gene is TRBV9, the J gene TRBJ2-2, with a weak D call TRBD2 (6 bases). Germline V CDR1 and CDR2: SGDLS, YYNGEE. Trimming removed 4 bases from V and 6 bases from J, with 7 bases in between. This CDR3 spans 12 amino acids. CDR3 sequence reads: CASSSGSGELFF. For the CDR3, the DNA is TGTGCCAGCAGCAGCGGGTCCGGGGAGCTGTTTTTT.

Many counts were recorded for this clone. The rearrangement joins TRBV7-9 to TRBJ1-4; TRBD1 aligns across 9 bases. Germline CDR1 SEHNR, CDR2 FQNEAQ (reference sequence). The CDR3 has 17 residues. The V gene end was trimmed by 6 bases and the J gene end by 3 bases; junction bases not matched to a gene: 11. Here the CDR3 DNA reads TGTGCCAGCAGTCAGGCCGGGACAGGGTATTCTAATGAAAAACTGTTTTTT. It is translated as CASSQAGTGYSNEKLFF.

The sample holds a few counts of this clone. A junction boundary mismatches the germline segment, possibly from a read error. The rearrangement joins TRBV7-3 to TRBJ1-1; D remains ambiguous. The germline gives CDR1 SGHTA, CDR2 FQGTGA. The CDR3 contains 13 residues. As DNA, the CDR3 is TGCGCCAGCAGCTTAAAGGCAGACACTGAATCTTTCTTT. This sequence encodes CASSLKADTESFF.

This clone is categorized as medium-sized. This rearrangement joins TRBV6-2 or TRBV6-3 to TRBJ2-7; 11 nucleotides agree with TRBD2. This CDR3 has 15 amino acids. Germline CDR1 reads MNHEY; CDR2 reads SVGEGT. Trimming took 6 bases from V and 4 from J; bases not matched to a gene: 8. The CDR3 DNA is TGTGCCAGCAGCCGCCCACTAGCGGGAGTTTACGAGCAGTACGTC. Translated: CASSRPLAGVYEQYV.

This clone was counted ten times or more. V is TRBV5-1 and J is TRBJ2-5; 7 bases fit TRBD2. Unmatched junction bases numbered 7, after V lost 4 bases and J lost 10 bases. The CDR3 sequence is 12 residues long. Per germline, CDR1 SGHRS and CDR2 YFSETQ. The CDR3 nucleotides read TGCGCCAGCAGCCGAGATCGGGGGGTCCAGTACTTC. Translated: CASSRDRGVQYF.

At least ten counts were recorded for this clone. This CDR3 reads CASSFLNPGGSPSYNEQFF. In DNA, the CDR3 is TGTGCCAGCAGTTTTTTAAACCCAGGCGGGAGTCCCTCCTACAATGAGCAGTTCTTC. The V call is TRBV12-3 or TRBV12-4, the J call TRBJ2-1, with 7 bases identical to TRBD2. The CDR3 spans 19 residues. V lost 3 bases to trimming and J lost 0 bases; unmatched junction nucleotides: 14.

This chain joins TRBV7-9 and TRBJ2-7, with 7 nucleotides matching TRBD1. V was clipped by 6 bases and J by 4 bases; unmatched bases: 9. The CDR3 contains 14 residues. Per the germline V gene, CDR1 is SEHNR and CDR2 is FQNEAQ (reference sequence). CDR3 amino acids: CASSHRDRFYEQYF. DNA for the CDR3: TGTGCCAGCAGTCACCGGGACAGATTTTACGAGCAGTACTTC.

This clone appeared a few times. The J gene is TRBJ2-3, the V gene TRBV11-2; no reliable D call. CDR1 and CDR2 (germline): SGHAT, FQNNGV. The V gene lost 5 bases and the J gene lost 0 bases, with 9 bases spanning the gap. The CDR3 runs to 14 residues. Here the CDR3 reads CASSPSTSTDTQYF. The CDR3 region has the DNA TGTGCCAGCAGCCCGTCCACTAGCACAGATACGCAGTATTTT. The complete variable domain, with remaining parts taken from reference TRBV11-2 and TRBJ2-3, reads EAGVAQSPRYKIIEKRQSVAFWCNPISGHATLYWYQQILGQGPKLLIQFQNNGVVDDSQLPKDRFSAERLKGVDSTLKIQPAKLEDSAVYLCASSPSTSTDTQYFGPGTRLTVL.

The rearrangement links TRBV20-1 to TRBJ2-2, with 8 positions matching TRBD2. J was trimmed by 5 bases and V by 6 bases; bases with no gene match: 11. The length of the CDR3 is 15 residues. CDR1 and CDR2 from the germline V gene are DFQATT and SNEGSKA (reference sequence). The CDR3 loop is CSATSGSRGTGELFF. The CDR3 bases are TGCAGTGCCACAAGCGGGAGTCGGGGTACCGGGGAGCTGTTTTTT.

This clone was observed at least ten times. The J gene is TRBJ2-4, the V gene TRBV7-8; D is uncertain. V shed 5 bases and J shed 9 bases, with 17 bases lying between them. From germline, CDR1 is SGHVS and CDR2 FQNEAQ. CDR3 length equals 14 residues. CDR3 sequence: CASSPDRTGGIQYF. The CDR3 region has the DNA TGTGCCAGCAGCCCCGACCGGACGGGCGGCATTCAGTACTTC.

Ten or more counts support this clone. The chain combines TRBV2 with TRBJ1-2; no firm D call. Trimming cost V 4 bases and J 8 bases, with 8 bases left between them. Germline CDR1 reads SNHLY; CDR2 reads FYNNEI. This CDR3 is built from 11 residues. CDR3 protein: CASSGPDGYTF. Here the CDR3 DNA reads TGTGCCAGCAGTGGACCAGACGGCTACACCTTC.

The rearrangement links TRBV20-1 to TRBJ2-2; 7 bases map to TRBD2. Germline V gene lookup returns CDR1 DFQATT and CDR2 SNEGSKA (reference sequence). V shed 6 bases, J shed 7 bases, and the junction held 14 bases outside the gene matches. CDR3 length: 15 residues. The CDR3 nucleotides read TGCAGTGCCAGGACTAGAACCAGTCAGAACGGGGAGCTGTTTTTT. Its protein product is CSARTRTSQNGELFF.

This clone has a count of ten or more. V and J are TRBV10-3 and TRBJ2-1; TRBD1 matches 7 bases. The CDR3 is 17 residues long. Germline loops: CDR1 ENHRY, CDR2 SYGVKD. The ends lost 0 bases at V and 9 bases at J; junction bases unmatched: 14. The CDR3 here is CAISESPGTEGKSEQFF. The DNA for the CDR3 is TGTGCCATCAGTGAGTCCCCCGGGACAGAAGGGAAATCTGAGCAGTTCTTC.

This clone has at least ten counts. The junction shows a germline mismatch at one end, possibly a read error. This rearrangement joins TRBV7-2 to TRBJ1-5; TRBD1 agrees at 9 bases. The CDR3 length is 18 residues. CDR1 is SGHTA, CDR2 FQGNSA, per germline. The CDR3 DNA sequence: TGTGCCAGCAGCTTAGCGGGGGACAGGGCAAAGGGCAATCGGCCCCAGCATTTT. Its translation: CASSLAGDRAKGNRPQHF.

In its sample, this clone was seen many times. The rearrangement links TRBV5-5 to TRBJ2-3; perhaps D is TRBD1 or TRBD2 (5 bases each). The CDR3 loop spans 15 amino acids. CDR1 and CDR2 (germline): SGHKS, YYEKEE (reference sequence). The ends were cut back, 7 bases at V and 8 bases at J, with 23 bases in the middle. DNA of the CDR3: TGTGCCAGCCGGACGGGACGTACCCCACAAGGTACGCAGTATTTT. Amino acid sequence: CASRTGRTPQGTQYF.

Here the CDR3 DNA reads TGTGCCTGGAGTCCGGTACAGGTGCTCCACGAGCAGTACGTC. It codes for CAWSPVQVLHEQYV. This rearrangement joins TRBV30 to TRBJ2-7; tentatively, D is TRBD1 (5 bases). V lost 2 bases, J lost 5 bases, and 16 bases lay in between. CDR3 length: 14 amino acids. The germline CDR1 and CDR2 sequences are GTSNPN and SVGIG (reference sequence).

This clone was picked up a small number of times. Here the CDR3 DNA reads TGTGCCAGCAGCTTCGGGGGCACCGCTGGGGCCAACGTCCTGACTTTC. It codes for CASSFGGTAGANVLTF. The rearrangement links TRBV11-1 to TRBJ2-6, with D perhaps matching TRBD1 or TRBD2 (6 bases each). Germline V gives CDR1 SGHAT, CDR2 FQDESV (reference sequence). This CDR3 is 16 amino acids long. Trimming removed 3 bases from V and 2 bases from J, with 11 bases in between.

By share, this clone ranks as medium-sized (0.01 to 0.1%). The chain employs TRBV7-9 and TRBJ2-7, with D unresolved. CDR3 length equals 15 residues. CDR1 is SEHNR, CDR2 FQNEAQ, per germline (reference sequence). Deletions cut 5 bases from V and 5 bases from J, with 19 bases between. The CDR3 sequence is CASSPAGVTPHEQYF. The CDR3 region has the DNA TGTGCCAGCAGCCCCGCCGGTGTGACCCCCCACGAGCAGTACTTC. Full variable domain (outside the CDR3, taken from reference TRBV7-9 and TRBJ2-7): DTGVSQNPRHKITKRGQNVTFRCDPISEHNRLYWYRQTLGQGPEFLTYFQNEAQLEKSRLLSDRFSAERPKGSFSTLEIQRTEQGDSAMYLCASSPAGVTPHEQYFGPGTRLTVT.

This clone was seen at least ten times. The V gene is TRBV5-8, the J gene TRBJ1-5; perhaps TRBD1 as D (5 bases). Trimming took off 0 bases at V and 4 bases at J, with 11 bases between the two ends. Germline V CDR1 and CDR2: SGHTS, YDEGEE. This CDR3 is built from 15 residues. CDR3 sequence (DNA): TGTGCCAGCAGCTTGGGTCGGGGGTTAAATCAGCCCCAGCATTTT. It is translated as CASSLGRGLNQPQHF.

This clone was detected many times. V and J are TRBV20-1 and TRBJ1-5, with D uncertain. The CDR3 extends over 13 amino acids. Germline lookup yields CDR1 DFQATT and CDR2 SNEGSKA (reference sequence). Trimming cost V 1 base and J 4 bases, with 8 bases left between them. The CDR3 nucleotides read TGCAGTGCTAGAGCCCCACCGAATCAGCCCCAGCATTTT. Translated: CSARAPPNQPQHF.

Of note for this clone: An end of the junction differs from the germline gene, which may be a read error. The chain combines TRBV10-3 with TRBJ2-1, with a weak D call TRBD2 (6 bases). Germline V gives CDR1 ENHRY, CDR2 SYGVKD. This CDR3 has 14 residues. CDR3 DNA: TGTGCCATCAGATCAGGTTCTGGAGGGGATGAGCAGGTCTTC. Its translation is CAIRSGSGGDEQVF.

This sequence joins TRBV15 and TRBJ2-3; a possible D gene is TRBD2 (7 bases). The CDR3 runs 16 residues. From germline, CDR1 is LNHNV and CDR2 YYDKDF (reference sequence). V lost 5 bases to trimming and J lost 13 bases, with 28 bases between them. Written as DNA, the CDR3 is TGTGCCACCAGCGAGAGGGGGGGGGTCTCAACAGATACTGAGTATTTT. Translating it yields CATSERGGVSTDTEYF.

There are many counts of this clone. The V and J genes are TRBV19 and TRBJ2-5; perhaps TRBD2 as D (5 bases). Germline loops: CDR1 LNHDA, CDR2 SQIVND (reference sequence). The V end was cut by 6 bases, the J end by 5 bases, with 16 bases between. CDR3 size: 14 residues. The CDR3 spells CASRNPGSLETQYF. DNA of the CDR3: TGTGCCAGTAGAAACCCGGGGAGTTTGGAGACCCAGTACTTC.

In regard to this clone: A much larger clone differs by one base, so this may be a read error. The chain employs TRBV5-1 and TRBJ2-2, with unresolved D. The V end was cut by 2 bases, the J end by 4 bases, with 12 bases between. The CDR3 runs 15 residues. Germline assignment: CDR1 SGHRS and CDR2 YFSETQ. The CDR3: CASSFSRRRTGELFF. CDR3 DNA sequence: TGCGCCAGCAGCTTTAGCAGGCGGCGCACCGGGGAGCTGTTTTTT. Together with reference TRBV5-1 and TRBJ2-2, the CDR3 gives the full variable domain: KAGVTQTPRYLIKTRGQQVTLSCSPISGHRSVSWYQQTPGQGLQFLFEYFSETQRNKGNFPGRFSGRQFSNSRSEMNVSTLELGDSALYLCASSFSRRRTGELFFGEGSRLTVL.